The 27 T cell receptor beta chains below were found in one sample sequenced in a study of control samples from healthy donors and cancer patients. TCRdb's copy holds only in-frame clones and misses some; the assay was immunoSEQ multiplex PCR. The data show 150,000 to 180,000 clones, with 94% seen just once and 4.5% to 6% held by the top ten. Sequencing was done on a sample of blood. The receptors shown here come from a man aged 35 to 55 in good health.

The chain couples TRBV11-3 to TRBJ1-1, with 8 bases that match TRBD1. Germline CDR1 and CDR2: SGHNT and YENEEA. With 4 bases clipped from V and 8 bases from J, the junction kept 3 bases outside the gene matches. This CDR3 is built from 12 residues. CDR3 protein: CASSSGGPEAFF. The CDR3 nucleotides read TGTGCCAGCAGCTCAGGGGGCCCAGAAGCTTTCTTT. Drawing the rest from reference TRBV11-3 and TRBJ1-1, the complete variable domain is EAGVVQSPRYKIIEKKQPVAFWCNPISGHNTLYWYLQNLGQGPELLIRYENEEAVDDSQLPKDRFSAERLKGVDSTLKIQPAELGDSAVYLCASSSGGPEAFFGQGTRLTVV.

The chain combines TRBV6-6 with TRBJ2-3; 7 bases align to TRBD1. This CDR3 has 16 residues. Germline-derived CDR1 and CDR2 are MNHNY and SVGAGI (reference sequence). Germline trimming cut 2 bases from V and 5 bases from J; bases unmatched to any gene: 10. This CDR3 reads CASSYTQQGSKDTQYF. The CDR3 nucleotides read TGTGCCAGCAGTTACACCCAACAGGGGTCTAAAGATACGCAGTATTTT.

This sequence joins TRBV7-6 and TRBJ2-1; tentatively, D is TRBD1 (6 bases). The V gene lost 2 bases and the J gene lost 7 bases, with 6 bases spanning the gap. This CDR3 region has 12 residues. Germline CDR1 is SGHVS and CDR2 is FNYEAQ. The CDR3 DNA follows: TGTGCCAGCAGCTTAAGGGGGAATGAGCAGTTCTTC. This encodes CASSLRGNEQFF.

V and J are TRBV19 and TRBJ2-7; D unclear. Germline V gene lookup returns CDR1 LNHDA and CDR2 SQIVND (reference sequence). V was trimmed by 4 bases and J by 5 bases, leaving 12 bases between them. This CDR3 region has 13 residues. The CDR3 DNA reads TGTGCCAGTAGTAGGGTCCGCCCCAACGAGCAGTACTTC. Translated: CASSRVRPNEQYF.

This clone occurred once. The sample holds other DNA sequences that translate to the same CDR3. This sequence joins TRBV6-2 or TRBV6-3 and TRBJ2-3; D remains unclear. Per germline, CDR1 MNHEY and CDR2 SVGEGT. V lost 5 bases, J lost 4 bases, and 4 bases lay in between. This CDR3 region has 11 residues. The CDR3 DNA reads TGTGCCAGCAGTCCCTCAGATACGCAGTATTTT. Its translation: CASSPSDTQYF.

The V call is TRBV27, the J call TRBJ2-7, with 9 bases matching TRBD1. CDR1 and CDR2 (germline): MNHEY, SMNVEV (reference sequence). The CDR3 is 15 residues long. J was trimmed by 5 bases and V by 5 bases; bases with no gene match: 10. The CDR3 DNA is TGTGCCAGCAGTCTGGCCGGGACAGGGTACAACGAGCAGTACTTC. This gives the protein CASSLAGTGYNEQYF.

The V call is TRBV6-5, the J call TRBJ1-1; TRBD1 aligns across 7 bases. Germline V gene data show CDR1 as MNHEY and CDR2 as SVGAGI. This CDR3 is 15 amino acids long. The V and J ends lost 0 bases and 7 bases, in that order; junction bases with no gene match: 8. CDR3: CASSYSVTGPFEAFF. The CDR3 DNA reads TGTGCCAGCAGTTACTCGGTGACAGGGCCCTTTGAAGCTTTCTTT.

The rearrangement joins TRBV7-2 to TRBJ1-2, with D possibly TRBD1 on 5 matching bases. This CDR3 is built from 15 residues. V was trimmed by 5 bases and J by 8 bases, leaving 21 bases between them. Germline V gene sequence: CDR1 SGHTA, CDR2 FQGNSA. CDR3 loop: CASSLRDRRTSGYTF. The CDR3 DNA sequence: TGTGCCAGCAGCCTACGGGACCGACGAACCTCGGGCTACACCTTC.

Comments on this clone: The same CDR3 can be traced to other DNA sequences in this sample. The rearrangement links TRBV14 to TRBJ1-6; D gene ambiguous. Germline CDR1 SGHDN, CDR2 FVKESK. The CDR3 runs 13 residues. V was pared by 8 bases and J by 7 bases, with 12 bases between. The CDR3, as DNA: TGTGCCAGCTCCCGGGGTGGGAATTCACCCCTCCACTTT. Protein: CASSRGGNSPLHF.

The genes are TRBV29-1 and TRBJ1-2, with 8 positions matching TRBD1. CDR3 length: 12 residues. After removal of 7 bases from V and 1 base from J, the junction contained 2 bases not matched to a gene. The germline V gene encodes CDR1 SQVTM and CDR2 ANQGSEA. DNA of the CDR3: TGCAGCGCAGACAGGGGTAACTATGGCTACACCTTC. Translating gives CSADRGNYGYTF.

The V gene is TRBV6-5, the J gene TRBJ1-1; D not resolved. Germline values: CDR1 MNHEY, CDR2 SVGAGI. This CDR3 comprises 14 residues. V was trimmed by 0 bases and J by 0 bases, leaving 5 bases between them. The CDR3 loop reads CASSYSFVNTEAFF. In nucleotides, the CDR3 is TGTGCCAGCAGTTACTCTTTTGTGAACACTGAAGCTTTCTTT.

The chain has TRBV6-5 and TRBJ1-6; D perhaps matches TRBD1 (5 bases). Germline lookup yields CDR1 MNHEY and CDR2 SVGAGI. V lost 4 bases and J lost 1, with 8 bases in between. This CDR3 has 15 residues. CDR3 sequence: CASSSRASYNSPLHF. The CDR3 DNA reads TGTGCCAGCAGTTCCAGGGCATCCTATAATTCACCCCTCCACTTT.

The rearrangement joins TRBV7-8 to TRBJ1-3; D remains unclear. Germline CDR1 SGHVS, CDR2 FQNEAQ. The CDR3 consists of 15 residues. V gave up 5 bases and J gave up 0 bases, with 11 bases separating them. As DNA, the CDR3 is TGTGCCAGCAGCCGAGCAGGATCCTCTGGAAACACCATATATTTT. Translating it yields CASSRAGSSGNTIYF.

V gene TRBV6-5 combines with J gene TRBJ1-3; D possibly corresponds to TRBD1 (5 bases). This CDR3 has 15 amino acids. Germline V gene lookup returns CDR1 MNHEY and CDR2 SVGAGI. Trimming removed 10 bases from V and 2 bases from J, with 18 bases in between. Here the CDR3 DNA reads TGTGCCACCGCAAGATACGGACAAACTGGAAACACCATATATTTT. Translated: CATARYGQTGNTIYF.

The genes are TRBV5-1 and TRBJ1-4; 10 bases match TRBD1. The V gene end was trimmed by 4 bases and the J gene end by 5 bases; junction bases not matched to a gene: 5. The CDR3 covers 15 residues. From germline, CDR1 is SGHRS and CDR2 YFSETQ. CDR3 region: CASSPTTGGNEKLFF. CDR3 DNA: TGCGCCAGCAGCCCCACGACAGGGGGCAATGAAAAACTGTTTTTT.

The V call is TRBV4-1, the J call TRBJ2-7; D is possibly TRBD2 (5 bases). CDR3 length: 14 amino acids. Trimming took off 1 base at V and 1 base at J, with 8 bases between the two ends. CDR1 and CDR2 from the germline V gene are MGHRA and YSYEKL. As DNA, the CDR3 is TGCGCCAGCAGCCAAGTCCGGGGTTCCTACGAGCAGTACTTC. Translating gives CASSQVRGSYEQYF.

Here the CDR3 DNA reads TGTGCCACCAGCAGTGGCCGACAGGGGTGGAACTATGGCTACACCTTC. Protein: CATSSGRQGWNYGYTF. The V gene is TRBV15, the J gene TRBJ1-2, with 8 bases matching TRBD1. This CDR3 has 16 residues. Per the germline V gene, CDR1 is LNHNV and CDR2 is YYDKDF (reference sequence). With 3 bases clipped from V and 2 bases from J, the junction kept 8 bases outside the gene matches.

With respect to this clone: In the same sample, other DNA sequences code for this CDR3. The chain links TRBV24-1 to TRBJ1-5; the D is unclear. Between the trimmed V and J ends, which lost 0 bases and 1 base, there was a span of 9 bases. The CDR3 extends over 16 amino acids. Germline loops: CDR1 KGHDR, CDR2 SFDVKD. CDR3 sequence (DNA): TGTGCCACCAGTGATTTGGGCGCGGAGAGCAATCAGCCCCAGCATTTT. Its protein product is CATSDLGAESNQPQHF.

The rearrangement uses TRBV12-5 and TRBJ2-2, with D perhaps TRBD2 (7 bases). This CDR3 is built from 19 residues. Germline assignment: CDR1 LGHNT and CDR2 FRNRAP. Trimming pared 0 bases from V and 4 bases from J, leaving 21 bases between. CDR3 nucleotide sequence: TGTGCTAGTGGTTTGGTACTCGGGCGGGGGCCTCAATTCACCGGGGAGCTGTTTTTT. Protein sequence: CASGLVLGRGPQFTGELFF.

The rearrangement joins TRBV2 to TRBJ2-7, with D perhaps matching TRBD1 (5 bases). With 6 bases removed from V and 0 bases from J, the gap between germline ends came to 15 bases. The CDR3 has 15 amino acids. Germline CDR1 is SNHLY and CDR2 is FYNNEI. The CDR3 region is CASSPDSSTSYEQYF. Written as DNA, the CDR3 is TGTGCCAGCAGCCCCGACAGCTCCACCTCCTACGAGCAGTACTTC.

The CDR3 region has the DNA TGCGCCAGCAGCTTCGGGTCAACTAATGAAAAACTGTTTTTT. It is translated as CASSFGSTNEKLFF. The J gene is TRBJ1-4, the V gene TRBV5-1; D remains ambiguous. This CDR3 contains 14 residues. In germline, CDR1 is SGHRS, CDR2 YFSETQ. V lost 2 bases and J lost 0, with 5 bases in between.

The gene calls are TRBV11-2 and TRBJ1-1; a possible D gene is TRBD1 (5 bases). Germline V gives CDR1 SGHAT, CDR2 FQNNGV. The CDR3 is 14 residues long. Trimming removed 5 bases at V and 0 bases at J, with 10 bases between. The CDR3 region is CASSPGGLNTEAFF. CDR3 DNA sequence: TGTGCCAGCAGCCCCGGGGGGTTGAACACTGAAGCTTTCTTT.

The chain couples TRBV30 to TRBJ1-4; no clear D gene. Per the germline V gene, CDR1 is GTSNPN and CDR2 is SVGIG (reference sequence). CDR3 length: 12 residues. CDR3 sequence reads: CACGRGIRKLFF. The DNA of the CDR3 is TGTGCTTGTGGTCGAGGAATAAGGAAACTGTTTTTT. The full variable domain, its missing parts supplied by reference TRBV30 and TRBJ1-4, is SQTIHQWPATLVQPVGSPLSLECTVEGTSNPNLYWYRQAAGRGLQLLFYSVGIGQISSEVPQNLSASRPQDRQFILSSKKLLLSDSGFYLCACGRGIRKLFFGSGTQLSVL.

This clone was detected only once. This chain joins TRBV6-1 and TRBJ2-7; no clear D. Germline CDR1 MNHNS, CDR2 SASEGT. The CDR3 length is 16 residues. Deletions cut 2 bases from V and 0 bases from J, with 14 bases between. CDR3 residues: CASSERVAAHSYEQYF. Written as DNA, the CDR3 is TGTGCCAGCAGTGAAAGGGTGGCTGCCCACTCCTACGAGCAGTACTTC.

V usage is TRBV19 and J usage is TRBJ2-1; D ambiguous. The CDR3 length is 14 residues. The V gene's germline CDR1 is LNHDA and CDR2 SQIVND (reference sequence). The germline V and J ends were trimmed by 6 bases and 0 bases, with 9 bases remaining between them. CDR3 region: CASSQASSYNEQFF. The DNA for the CDR3 is TGTGCCAGTAGCCAAGCCAGCTCCTACAATGAGCAGTTCTTC.

This clone was detected only a few times. J is TRBJ1-1 and V is TRBV7-9; D ambiguous. The CDR3 has 14 residues. Trimming left V 0 bases short and J 2 bases short, with 7 bases between. Germline CDR1 and CDR2: SEHNR and FQNEAQ (reference sequence). CDR3 protein: CASSLANTNTEAFF. The CDR3, as DNA: TGTGCCAGCAGCTTAGCCAACACAAACACTGAAGCTTTCTTT.

The J gene is TRBJ1-1, the V gene TRBV11-1; perhaps TRBD1 as D (6 bases). CDR1 is SGHAT, CDR2 FQDESV, per germline (reference sequence). The CDR3 consists of 13 residues. V lost 2 bases and J 6 bases, leaving 10 bases between the germline ends. DNA for the CDR3: TGTGCCAGCAGCTTAAGGGGGAGGCCTGAAGCTTTCTTT. Protein: CASSLRGRPEAFF.